The clone carrying this T cell receptor beta chain turned up a few times. As yet, its antigen is unknown. Between the trimmed V and J ends, which lost 1 base and 7 bases, there was a span of 10 bases. The CDR3 covers 13 residues. Looked up from germline, CDR1 is SGHTA and CDR2 is FQGNSA. Template switching added a universal primer site, and cDNA bore unique molecular identifiers. TCRdb reprocessed the 5' RACE reads with MiXCR, giving one entry per CDR3 protein. The sample holds some 250,000 distinct CDR3 sequences, approximately 7.1% seen once. This record belongs to a study of identical twins. General study points: While abundant cord blood beta clonotypes carried fewer insertions, memory repertoires showed no such pattern.

These data also featured in a second study, about T cells expressing NK-cell markers. That study adds: Sequenced donors, eight in total, included seven who were HCMV-seropositive and one who was seronegative.

The chain links TRBV7-2 to TRBJ1-1, with no clear D. The sequencing input was CD8+ T cells sorted from blood. This receptor was taken from a woman under 30 in good health. The chain's CDR3 is CASSLGAGIEAFF. The CDR3 region has the DNA TGTGCCAGCAGCTTAGGGGCGGGGATTGAAGCTTTCTTT. Variable domain in full (rest from reference TRBV7-2 and TRBJ1-1): GAGVSQSPSNKVTEKGKDVELRCDPISGHTALYWYRQSLGQGLEFLIYFQGNSAPDKSGLPSDRFSAERTGGSVSTLTIQRTQQEDSAVYLCASSLGAGIEAFFGQGTRLTVV.